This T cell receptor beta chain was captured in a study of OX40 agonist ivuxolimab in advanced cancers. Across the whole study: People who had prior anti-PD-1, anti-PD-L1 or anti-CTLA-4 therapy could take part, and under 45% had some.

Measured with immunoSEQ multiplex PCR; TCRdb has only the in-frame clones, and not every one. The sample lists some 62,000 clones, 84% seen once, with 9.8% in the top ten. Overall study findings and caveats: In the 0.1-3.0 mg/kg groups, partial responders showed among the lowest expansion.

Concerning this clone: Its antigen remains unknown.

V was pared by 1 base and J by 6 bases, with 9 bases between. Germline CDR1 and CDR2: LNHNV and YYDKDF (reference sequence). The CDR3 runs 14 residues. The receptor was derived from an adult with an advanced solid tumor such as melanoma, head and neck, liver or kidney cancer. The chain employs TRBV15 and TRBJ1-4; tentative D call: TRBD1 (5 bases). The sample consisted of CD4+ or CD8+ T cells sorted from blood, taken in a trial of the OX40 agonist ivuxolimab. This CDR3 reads CATSRAQGYEKLFF. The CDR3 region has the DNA TGTGCCACCAGCAGAGCTCAGGGTTATGAAAAACTGTTTTTT.